The 19 T cell receptor beta chains presented below share a single source sample, sequenced in a study of regulatory T cells in long-lasting Graves disease. Building the TCR beta libraries relied on iRepertoire HTBI primers, and CDR3 regions underwent Arm-PCR. Each CDR3 protein gets one entry after TCRdb re-called the multiplex PCR reads with MiXCR. The sample yields roughly 450,000 distinct CDR3 sequences, 22% seen once. The time point denotes: persistent/refractory GD, antithyroid drugs over 5 years with positive TRAb. PBMC-extracted RNA yielded the TCR library. The material was peripheral blood mononuclear cells (PBMCs), obtained when the disease was refractory, from a patient treated with antithyroid drugs. These receptor sequences come from a female donor with Graves disease.

The J gene is TRBJ1-6, the V gene TRBV4-3; D possibly corresponds to TRBD1 (5 bases). The CDR3 extends over 15 amino acids. Germline values: CDR1 LGHNA, CDR2 YSLEER. V lost 0 bases, J lost 5 bases, and 8 bases lay in between. CDR3 in amino acids: CASSQDRAHNSPLHF. The CDR3 DNA is TGCGCCAGCAGCCAAGACAGGGCCCATAATTCACCCCTCCACTTT.

A few counts support this clonotype. The chain carries TRBV9 and TRBJ2-7; 10 bases are shared with TRBD2. From germline, CDR1 is SGDLS and CDR2 YYNGEE. V lost 2 bases, J lost 6 bases, and 8 bases stayed unmatched. This CDR3 has 15 amino acids. The CDR3 nucleotides are TGTGCCAGCAGCGTCAGAGCGGGAGGGCCTCTCGAGCAGTACTTC. Residues: CASSVRAGGPLEQYF.

This clonotype was picked up a small number of times. The chain links TRBV28 to TRBJ2-7, with 15 bases that match TRBD2. The V segment lost 6 bases and the J segment 5 bases; nucleotides outside the gene matches: 8. Looked up from germline, CDR1 is MDHEN and CDR2 is SYDVKM. The CDR3 covers 16 residues. CDR3 DNA: TGTGCCAGCAGCAAGGGACTAGCGGGAGGCCACGACGAGCAGTACTTC. Translated: CASSKGLAGGHDEQYF.

Only a few counts were recorded for this clonotype. The chain joins TRBV15 to TRBJ1-1; D is perhaps TRBD1 (5 bases). In germline, CDR1 is LNHNV, CDR2 YYDKDF (reference sequence). The CDR3 is made up of 15 amino acids. Trimming cost V 5 bases and J 1 base, with 14 bases left between them. The CDR3 region has the DNA TGTGCCACCAGCGGACGACAGCTACAGAACACTGAAGCTTTCTTT. Protein sequence: CATSGRQLQNTEAFF.

Ten or more counts support this clonotype. This chain joins TRBV28 and TRBJ1-6; a possible D gene is TRBD1 (6 bases). The CDR3 has 15 amino acids. In germline, CDR1 is MDHEN, CDR2 SYDVKM. V lost 3 bases to trimming and J lost 8 bases, with 14 bases between them. CDR3 sequence reads: CASSFGRGDDSPLHF. CDR3 DNA: TGTGCCAGCAGTTTCGGCAGGGGTGACGATTCACCCCTCCACTTT.

This clonotype was seen only once. The chain couples TRBV29-1 to TRBJ1-5, with D perhaps matching TRBD1 (5 bases). Trimming left V 8 bases short and J 3 bases short, with 11 bases between. Germline V gene sequence: CDR1 SQVTM, CDR2 ANQGSEA. CDR3 length equals 12 residues. The CDR3 coding sequence is TGCAGCTCTGGGGGGACCAATCAGCCCCAGCATTTT. It encodes CSSGGTNQPQHF.

The sample holds many counts of this clonotype. This sequence joins TRBV29-1 and TRBJ1-2, with D possibly being TRBD1 (5 bases). CDR1 and CDR2 from the germline V gene are SQVTM and ANQGSEA. This CDR3 has 12 residues. V was clipped by 8 bases and J by 5 bases, with 15 bases between them. The CDR3 sequence is CSSQDTDYGYTF. CDR3 in DNA: TGCAGCAGCCAGGACACGGATTATGGCTACACCTTC.

The chain couples TRBV7-9 to TRBJ2-2, with 7 bases matching TRBD1. V was pared by 5 bases and J by 2 bases, with 8 bases of the junction left unmatched. The germline gives CDR1 SEHNR, CDR2 FQNEAQ (reference sequence). This CDR3 region has 16 residues. As DNA, the CDR3 is TGTGCCAGCAGCCCCTTAGACAGGGCCAACACCGGGGAGCTGTTTTTT. It specifies CASSPLDRANTGELFF. Filled out from reference TRBV7-9 and TRBJ2-2, the complete variable domain reads DTGVSQNPRHKITKRGQNVTFRCDPISEHNRLYWYRQTLGQGPEFLTYFQNEAQLEKSRLLSDRFSAERPKGSFSTLEIQRTEQGDSAMYLCASSPLDRANTGELFFGEGSRLTVL.

This clonotype was seen ten or more times. The chain has TRBV28 and TRBJ1-1; D possibly corresponds to TRBD1 (5 bases). Germline-derived CDR1 and CDR2 are MDHEN and SYDVKM. There are 13 residues in the CDR3. V was trimmed by 6 bases and J by 7 bases, leaving 15 bases between them. The CDR3 nucleotides read TGTGCCAGCAGCCAATCAGGGACTCTTGAAGCTTTCTTT. It encodes CASSQSGTLEAFF.

This clonotype has just one count. Just one base apart from a much larger clone, this may be a read error. This sequence joins TRBV6-2 or TRBV6-3 and TRBJ1-5; no clear D gene. The germline V gene has CDR1 MNHEY and CDR2 SVGEGT. V gave up 5 bases and J gave up 0 bases, with 23 bases separating them. This CDR3 is built from 19 residues. CDR3 region: CASSASPVPRLDSNQPQHF. The CDR3 bases are TGTGCCAGCAGTGCATCCCCAGTCCCACGCCTGGATAGCAATCAGCCCCAGCATTTT.

This clonotype appeared a single time. The chain couples TRBV4-3 to TRBJ2-4; D may match TRBD1 or TRBD2 (5 bases each). Germline loops: CDR1 LGHNA, CDR2 YSLEER. The CDR3 runs to 14 residues. Trimming pared 0 bases from V and 7 bases from J, leaving 10 bases between. In DNA form, the CDR3 reads TGCGCCAGCAGCCAAGAGAGGGGTGAGAACATTCAGTACTTC. Protein sequence: CASSQERGENIQYF.

J is TRBJ2-2 and V is TRBV7-3, with 7 bases lining up with TRBD1. V was pared by 5 bases and J by 6 bases, with 9 bases of the junction left unmatched. CDR1 is SGHTA, CDR2 FQGTGA, per germline. The CDR3 length is 15 residues. The CDR3, as DNA: TGTGCCAGCAGCCCTACTACAGGGGACCCCGGGGAGCTGTTTTTT. Translation: CASSPTTGDPGELFF.

The chain links TRBV6-1 to TRBJ1-1; weak D call: TRBD1 (6 bases). CDR3 size: 16 residues. V lost 7 bases, J lost 10 bases, and 28 bases lay in between. Germline loops: CDR1 MNHNS, CDR2 SASEGT. CDR3 amino acids: CASISSRGAINAGAFF. The DNA for the CDR3 is TGTGCCAGCATCAGCTCGCGGGGGGCGATTAACGCTGGAGCTTTCTTT.

About this clonotype itself: A much larger clone differs by one base, so this may be a read error. The chain joins TRBV2 to TRBJ2-2, with D maybe TRBD2 (5 bases). Germline lookup yields CDR1 SNHLY and CDR2 FYNNEI. The CDR3 runs 14 residues. The chain's CDR3 is CASSRPGNTGELIF. In DNA, the CDR3 is TGTGCCAGCAGCCGCCCGGGCAACACCGGGGAGCTGATTTTT.

The chain has TRBV30 and TRBJ1-2; TRBD1 is a possible D gene (6 bases). The CDR3 spans 14 residues. CDR1 is GTSNPN, CDR2 SVGIG, per germline (reference sequence). The V end was cut by 5 bases, the J end by 0 bases, with 13 bases between. CDR3 amino acids: CAWSRTAANYGYTF. For the CDR3, the DNA is TGTGCCTGGTCCCGGACAGCCGCTAACTATGGCTACACCTTC.

This clonotype was seen many times. The gene calls are TRBV12-3 or TRBV12-4 and TRBJ1-1; no firm D call. Trimming took off 3 bases at V and 3 bases at J, with 11 bases between the two ends. The CDR3 runs to 14 residues. CDR3 coding DNA: TGTGCCAGCAGTTTGATTGGCCGGGACACTGAAGCTTTCTTT. Translating it yields CASSLIGRDTEAFF.

At least ten counts were recorded for this clonotype. The chain uses TRBV3-1 and TRBJ1-1, with TRBD1 as a possible D gene (5 bases). From germline, CDR1 is LGHDT and CDR2 YNNKEL (reference sequence). Trimming took off 4 bases at V and 4 bases at J, with 13 bases between the two ends. The CDR3 spans 14 residues. CDR3 protein: CASSPGRRSTEAFF. The CDR3 nucleotides are TGTGCCAGCAGCCCGGGACGAAGGAGCACTGAAGCTTTCTTT.

This clonotype was seen many times. This chain uses TRBV6-1 with TRBJ2-7; D uncertain. The CDR3 runs to 13 residues. Between the trimmed V and J ends, which lost 4 bases and 2 bases, there was a span of 9 bases. The germline CDR1 and CDR2 sequences are MNHNS and SASEGT. CDR3 nucleotide sequence: TGTGCCAGCAGTGGGGCGGCAACCTACGAGCAGTACTTC. It yields the protein CASSGAATYEQYF.

This clonotype has only a few counts. The chain recombines TRBV30 with TRBJ2-1; 7 bases are shared with TRBD2. CDR3 size: 12 residues. Germline loops: CDR1 GTSNPN, CDR2 SVGIG (reference sequence). Trimming removed 1 base from V and 11 bases from J; junction bases left unmatched: 5. The CDR3 here is CAWSEQAGQQFF. The CDR3 DNA reads TGTGCCTGGAGTGAACAAGCGGGACAGCAGTTCTTC.